This T cell receptor (beta chain) was sequenced during a study of spatial heterogeneity in lung cancer. At least ten counts were recorded for this clonotype. Via MiXCR, TCRdb re-called the 5' RACE reads, giving one row per CDR3 protein. The sample lists nearly 15,000 distinct CDR3 sequences, around 8% seen once, with approximately 36% in the top ten. Time point noted: sample taken at primary tumor resection. Material for sequencing was whole RNA from tumor, nontumor lung or frozen PBMC, left unsorted. Patients with untreated early-stage non-small cell lung cancer, numbering around 71, were the donors. The V gene's germline CDR1 is DFQATT and CDR2 SNEGSKA (reference sequence). Trimming removed 5 bases at V and 10 bases at J, with 12 bases between. The CDR3 covers 11 residues.

The specimen was PBMCs, collected at surgery. The sequence derives from a female donor with early-stage non-small cell lung cancer. V usage is TRBV20-1 and J usage is TRBJ2-1; D call uncertain. The CDR3 reads CSAGLGGEQFF. DNA of the CDR3: TGCAGTGCTGGGTTGGGCGGAGAGCAGTTCTTC.